What follows are 10 T cell receptor beta chains derived from one specimen sequenced in a study of cytomegalovirus exposure and HLA in healthy donors. Here immunoSEQ multiplex PCR was the method, and the copy in TCRdb shows in-frame clones only, minus some. Of about 150,000 clones in the sample, 86% were seen once. The sample taken for sequencing was PBMCs. These receptors were collected from a human donor in good health.

This sequence joins TRBV7-8 and TRBJ1-1, with 9 bases matching TRBD1. With V trimmed by 1 base and J by 1 base, 1 base remained unmatched. CDR3 length: 15 amino acids. Per germline, CDR1 SGHVS and CDR2 FQNEAQ. Here the CDR3 DNA reads TGTGCCAGCAGCTTAGGACAGGGGGAGAACACTGAAGCTTTCTTT. This sequence encodes CASSLGQGENTEAFF.

This sequence joins TRBV5-8 and TRBJ2-7; weak D call: TRBD1 (5 bases). The germline CDR1 and CDR2 sequences are SGHTS and YDEGEE. The CDR3 spans 13 residues. Trimming stripped 1 base from V and 5 bases from J, with 10 bases between. This chain's CDR3 is CASSLTRGNEQYF. The CDR3 bases are TGTGCCAGCAGCTTGACAAGGGGTAACGAGCAGTACTTC.

The chain employs TRBV12-5 and TRBJ2-1, with D uncertain. V shed 0 bases and J shed 4 bases, with 16 bases lying between them. This CDR3 contains 17 residues. Germline V gives CDR1 LGHNT, CDR2 FRNRAP. The chain's CDR3 is CASGLVPITLEYNEQFF. The CDR3 DNA reads TGTGCTAGTGGTTTGGTACCAATCACATTGGAGTACAATGAGCAGTTCTTC.

The DNA for the CDR3 is TGTGCCAGCAGCTTAGAGGGGACATCAGGTTACGAGCAGTTCTTC. Protein product: CASSLEGTSGYEQFF. The chain combines TRBV5-6 with TRBJ2-1, with a possible D match to TRBD1 (6 bases). Germline assignment: CDR1 SGHDT and CDR2 YYEEEE. V dropped 2 bases and J dropped 10 bases, with 19 bases sitting between them. CDR3 length equals 15 residues.

This chain connects TRBV7-2 to TRBJ2-3; TRBD2 agrees at 13 bases. Germline V gene data show CDR1 as SGHTA and CDR2 as FQGNSA. Unmatched junction bases numbered 6, after V lost 5 bases and J lost 4 bases. The CDR3 is 16 residues long. CDR3 region: CASSLRLAGGSDTQYF. DNA for the CDR3: TGTGCCAGCAGCCTGAGACTAGCGGGGGGTTCAGATACGCAGTATTTT.

A single count supports this clone. The chain joins TRBV2 to TRBJ2-4; 8 bases match TRBD1. V shed 4 bases and J 7 bases; nucleotides not matched to a gene: 6. Germline V CDR1 and CDR2: SNHLY, FYNNEI. The CDR3 sequence is 14 residues long. The CDR3 region is CASSARGPGNIQYF. In DNA, the CDR3 is TGTGCCAGCAGTGCCAGGGGGCCGGGGAACATTCAGTACTTC.

This clone has only one observation. The chain recombines TRBV5-6 with TRBJ2-5; TRBD1 might be the D (5 bases). From germline, CDR1 is SGHDT and CDR2 YYEEEE. Deletions cut 0 bases from V and 5 bases from J, with 11 bases between. The CDR3 runs 14 residues. DNA of the CDR3: TGTGCCAGCAGCTTGGAAGGGGTGTCGGAGACCCAGTACTTC. Its protein is CASSLEGVSETQYF. The full variable domain, its missing parts supplied by reference TRBV5-6 and TRBJ2-5, is DAGVTQSPTHLIKTRGQQVTLRCSPKSGHDTVSWYQQALGQGPQFIFQYYEEEERQRGNFPDRFSGHQFPNYSSELNVNALLLGDSALYLCASSLEGVSETQYFGPGTRLLVL.

This chain links TRBV30 with TRBJ1-1; a weak D match, TRBD1 (5 bases). Germline lookup yields CDR1 GTSNPN and CDR2 SVGIG (reference sequence). The V end was cut by 6 bases, the J end by 5 bases, with 16 bases between. This CDR3 is built from 13 residues. The CDR3 region has the DNA TGTGCCTGTTCCCCGGGGGGAGGGACTGAAGCTTTCTTT. It encodes CACSPGGGTEAFF.

The chain couples TRBV2 to TRBJ1-2; 7 bases align to TRBD1. This CDR3 spans 12 amino acids. J gave up 8 bases and V 7 bases, and 7 bases lay outside the gene matches. CDR1 is SNHLY and CDR2 is FYNNEI in the germline V gene. CDR3: CASNRGDFGYTF. The CDR3 bases are TGTGCCAGCAACAGGGGTGATTTCGGCTACACCTTC.

CDR3 protein: CASSLETGKAGELFF. In nucleotides, the CDR3 is TGCGCCAGCAGCTTGGAGACAGGGAAGGCCGGGGAGCTGTTTTTT. The genes are TRBV5-1 and TRBJ2-2; 7 bases line up with TRBD1. The CDR3 length is 15 residues. Trimming cost V 0 bases and J 6 bases; bases outside gene matches: 5. Germline values: CDR1 SGHRS, CDR2 YFSETQ.